The 20 T cell receptor beta chains reported below all come from one sample, sequenced in a study of T-cell reconstitution after alpha-beta-depleted transplantation in children. TCRbeta library preparation incorporated unique molecular identifiers. TCRdb reanalysed the PCR reads using MiXCR and keeps one entry per CDR3 protein. There are hundreds of thousands of distinct CDR3 sequences in the sample; 18% occur only once, and 3.3% lies in the top ten. Here the sequenced sample was PBMCs from the stem cell graft donor, taken from the stem cell graft. Receptors originate from a human donor who donated a stem cell graft to a child with acute lymphoblastic leukemia.

This clonotype has more than one count but fewer than ten. V usage is TRBV5-1 and J usage is TRBJ2-2; no firm D call. This CDR3 contains 14 residues. Germline V CDR1 and CDR2: SGHRS, YFSETQ. V lost 4 bases to trimming and J lost 4 bases, with 11 bases between them. The CDR3 sequence: CASSPSTTTGELFF. The CDR3 region has the DNA TGCGCCAGCAGCCCCTCCACTACCACCGGGGAGCTGTTTTTT.

The sample holds a few counts of this clonotype. This chain connects TRBV6-1 to TRBJ2-2, with D perhaps TRBD1 (6 bases). The CDR3 has 17 amino acids. Trimming shortened V by 7 bases and J by 3 bases, and 21 bases separated the two germline ends. The germline CDR1 and CDR2 sequences are MNHNS and SASEGT. The CDR3 nucleotides are TGTGCCAGCACCGAACGATCCGGGGACACCGACACCGGGGAGCTGTTTTTT. It translates to CASTERSGDTDTGELFF.

The chain couples TRBV5-1 to TRBJ2-5; D is unresolved. This CDR3 has 13 amino acids. In germline, CDR1 is SGHRS, CDR2 YFSETQ. The V end lost 2 bases, the J end lost 5 bases, and 10 bases lay between the germline ends. As DNA, the CDR3 is TGCGCCAGCAGCTTCGTCATAGAGGAGACCCAGTACTTC. It yields the protein CASSFVIEETQYF. Drawing the rest from reference TRBV5-1 and TRBJ2-5, the complete variable domain is KAGVTQTPRYLIKTRGQQVTLSCSPISGHRSVSWYQQTPGQGLQFLFEYFSETQRNKGNFPGRFSGRQFSNSRSEMNVSTLELGDSALYLCASSFVIEETQYFGPGTRLLVL.

This clonotype was found a few times. The V call is TRBV27, the J call TRBJ2-5, with 8 bases lining up with TRBD1. Germline V lookup: CDR1 MNHEY, CDR2 SMNVEV (reference sequence). Trimming at V came to 0 bases and at J to 5 bases, leaving 11 bases not matched to a gene. The CDR3 has 17 amino acids. CDR3 bases: TGTGCCAGCAGTTTATCCAGGACAGGGAAGGTTTTTGAGACCCAGTACTTC. It is translated as CASSLSRTGKVFETQYF.

The rearrangement links TRBV6-5 to TRBJ2-2; D may be TRBD2 (5 bases). This CDR3 spans 13 amino acids. Germline V CDR1 and CDR2: MNHEY, SVGAGI. Between the trimmed V and J ends, which lost 4 bases and 6 bases, there was a span of 9 bases. CDR3 nucleotide sequence: TGTGCCAGCAGTTCGAAGAGGGCCGGGGAGCTGTTTTTT. Translation: CASSSKRAGELFF.

This clonotype was counted a few times. The chain links TRBV15 to TRBJ1-2; the D is unclear. The CDR3 is 15 residues long. V lost 5 bases and J lost 4, with 17 bases in between. CDR1 and CDR2 from the germline V gene are LNHNV and YYDKDF (reference sequence). In nucleotides, the CDR3 is TGTGCCACCAGCCCACGGACGGAGGCGGGCTATGGCTACACCTTC. This codes for CATSPRTEAGYGYTF. The full variable domain, completed using reference TRBV15 and TRBJ1-2, is DAMVIQNPRYQVTQFGKPVTLSCSQTLNHNVMYWYQQKSSQAPKLLFHYYDKDFNNEADTPDNFQSRRPNTSFCFLDIRSPGLGDTAMYLCATSPRTEAGYGYTFGSGTRLTVV.

The chain employs TRBV19 and TRBJ2-1, with a possible D match to TRBD2 (7 bases). The CDR3 totals 15 residues. Deletions cut 1 base from V and 4 bases from J, with 11 bases between. CDR1 is LNHDA, CDR2 SQIVND, per germline (reference sequence). CDR3 protein: CASSIVGGGYNEQFF. The CDR3 DNA sequence: TGTGCCAGTAGTATAGTAGGGGGAGGGTACAATGAGCAGTTCTTC.

In DNA, the CDR3 is TGTGCCAGCAGCTTAAGTAGCGGGGCTTCCTACAATGAGCAGTTCTTC. As protein: CASSLSSGASYNEQFF. The chain employs TRBV5-6 and TRBJ2-1, with TRBD2 matching over 8 bases. The V gene's germline CDR1 is SGHDT and CDR2 YYEEEE. The V and J ends lost 2 bases and 1 base, in that order; junction bases with no gene match: 5. The CDR3 runs to 16 residues.

The chain links TRBV28 to TRBJ2-7; D is undetermined. Germline V gene data show CDR1 as MDHEN and CDR2 as SYDVKM. CDR3 length equals 15 residues. Trimming pared 2 bases from V and 0 bases from J, leaving 11 bases between. This chain's CDR3 is CASSLVRPTSYEQYF. The CDR3 DNA follows: TGTGCCAGCAGTTTAGTCAGGCCGACCTCCTACGAGCAGTACTTC.

The CDR3 spells CASGPGLADNEQFF. In nucleotides, the CDR3 is TGTGCCTCGGGGCCGGGACTAGCGGACAATGAGCAGTTCTTC. J is TRBJ2-1 and V is TRBV15; 11 nucleotides align to TRBD2. This CDR3 contains 14 residues. V lost 11 bases to trimming and J lost 5 bases; unmatched junction nucleotides: 8. Germline CDR1 LNHNV, CDR2 YYDKDF (reference sequence). Complete variable domain (other parts from reference TRBV15 and TRBJ2-1): DAMVIQNPRYQVTQFGKPVTLSCSQTLNHNVMYWYQQKSSQAPKLLFHYYDKDFNNEADTPDNFQSRRPNTSFCFLDIRSPGLGDTAMYLCASGPGLADNEQFFGPGTRLTVL.

This clonotype was seen a handful of times. The chain uses TRBV6-5 and TRBJ1-2; TRBD1 aligns across 8 bases. V shed 0 bases and J 3 bases; nucleotides not matched to a gene: 9. Per the germline V gene, CDR1 is MNHEY and CDR2 is SVGAGI. This CDR3 comprises 17 residues. The CDR3: CASSYSRGLRRDYGYTF. The CDR3 nucleotides are TGTGCCAGCAGTTACTCCAGGGGGCTGAGGAGGGACTATGGCTACACCTTC.

The chain's CDR3 is CASSLGGWDTEAFF. In DNA, the CDR3 is TGTGCCAGCAGTTTGGGGGGTTGGGACACTGAAGCTTTCTTT. The V call is TRBV27, the J call TRBJ1-1; weak D call: TRBD1 (5 bases). The ends were cut back, 3 bases at V and 3 bases at J, with 11 bases in the middle. Germline V gene lookup returns CDR1 MNHEY and CDR2 SMNVEV (reference sequence). The CDR3 contains 14 residues.

This chain links TRBV5-1 with TRBJ2-3; TRBD2 matches at 11 bases. CDR3 length: 16 residues. Trimming cost V 4 bases and J 10 bases; bases outside gene matches: 14. Germline loops: CDR1 SGHRS, CDR2 YFSETQ. DNA for the CDR3: TGCGCCAGCAGCGGAACTGCCGGGACTAGCGGCCCCTCGCAGTATTTT. This codes for CASSGTAGTSGPSQYF.

This clonotype has just a few counts. The gene calls are TRBV10-3 and TRBJ1-5, with D hard to call. The V end was cut by 1 base, the J end by 4 bases, with 5 bases between. The CDR3 is 13 residues long. The germline gives CDR1 ENHRY, CDR2 SYGVKD. The CDR3 nucleotides read TGTGCCATCAGTGAGTATCTTAATCAGCCCCAGCATTTT. Amino acid sequence: CAISEYLNQPQHF.

The chain recombines TRBV2 with TRBJ2-7; 7 bases are a match to TRBD2. The CDR3 is made up of 15 amino acids. J was trimmed by 3 bases and V by 4 bases; bases with no gene match: 9. The germline gives CDR1 SNHLY, CDR2 FYNNEI. DNA of the CDR3: TGTGCCAGCAGTGCGACTAGCTTCACTTTCTACGAGCAGTACTTC. Protein product: CASSATSFTFYEQYF.

This clonotype was picked up a small number of times. The chain has TRBV7-6 and TRBJ2-1, with D uncertain. Trimming pared 2 bases from V and 6 bases from J, leaving 8 bases between. Looked up from germline, CDR1 is SGHVS and CDR2 is FNYEAQ. This CDR3 is built from 13 residues. The CDR3 loop is CASSLFGRNEQFF. The CDR3 DNA sequence: TGTGCCAGCAGCTTATTCGGGCGCAATGAGCAGTTCTTC. Full variable domain (rest looked up from reference TRBV7-6 and TRBJ2-1): GAGVSQSPRYKVTKRGQDVALRCDPISGHVSLYWYRQALGQGPEFLTYFNYEAQQDKSGLPNDRFSAERPEGSISTLTIQRTEQRDSAMYRCASSLFGRNEQFFGPGTRLTVL.

The V call is TRBV9, the J call TRBJ1-2; weak D call: TRBD1 (5 bases). Trimming shortened V by 2 bases and J by 4 bases, and 15 bases separated the two germline ends. This CDR3 is built from 15 residues. Germline V gene sequence: CDR1 SGDLS, CDR2 YYNGEE. CDR3 residues: CASSVSSGPIYGYTF. The CDR3 DNA reads as TGTGCCAGCAGCGTCTCCTCAGGGCCTATCTATGGCTACACCTTC.

This chain joins TRBV9 and TRBJ2-1; a weak D match, TRBD2 (5 bases). The ends were cut back, 0 bases at V and 8 bases at J, with 9 bases in the middle. The CDR3 length is 13 residues. Germline V lookup: CDR1 SGDLS, CDR2 YYNGEE. CDR3 sequence (DNA): TGTGCCAGCAGCGTAGCTCCTAGCCATGAGCAGTTCTTC. This encodes CASSVAPSHEQFF.

V gene TRBV12-3 or TRBV12-4 combines with J gene TRBJ2-7; D possibly matches TRBD1 or TRBD2 (5 bases each). This CDR3 spans 13 amino acids. V lost 6 bases, J lost 2 bases, and 11 bases lay in between. DNA for the CDR3: TGTGCCAGCAGCCGAAGGGGAGCCTACGAGCAGTACTTC. This sequence encodes CASSRRGAYEQYF.

The V and J genes are TRBV4-1 and TRBJ2-1, with a tentative D call TRBD2 (6 bases). This CDR3 is built from 16 residues. Per germline, CDR1 MGHRA and CDR2 YSYEKL. Trimming left V 1 base short and J 4 bases short, with 14 bases between. The CDR3 is CASSQVSGSPYNEQFF. The CDR3 coding sequence is TGCGCCAGCAGCCAAGTATCCGGGAGCCCTTACAATGAGCAGTTCTTC.